The 28 T cell receptor beta chains given below trace back to one sample, sequenced in a study of blood T cell repertoires in COVID-19 (TCRdb year 2020). Libraries were prepared through the immunoSEQ multiplex PCR assay. Not all clones reach the TCRdb copy of this immuneACCESS table, which keeps in-frame sequences only. Checked studies attribute under half of the gap to unresolved V genes and leave the rest unexplained. This sample is represented by approximately 150,000 clones; roughly 80% of them were singletons. The ten largest account for approximately 8% of the sample. The specimen sequenced was peripheral blood. All receptors come from an elderly woman with COVID-19, enrolled during active disease.

The chain is built from TRBV14 and TRBJ1-2; D not certain. V lost 0 bases to trimming and J lost 1 base, with 9 bases between them. In germline, CDR1 is SGHDN, CDR2 FVKESK. The CDR3 sequence is 15 residues long. Here the CDR3 DNA reads TGTGCCAGCAGCCAAGAGGTACTCGGTAACTATGGCTACACCTTC. It yields the protein CASSQEVLGNYGYTF.

The chain joins TRBV6-6 to TRBJ2-2; D uncertain. The V gene lost 0 bases and the J gene lost 7 bases, with 15 bases spanning the gap. Germline CDR1 and CDR2: MNHNY and SVGAGI (reference sequence). The CDR3 is 16 amino acids. CDR3 DNA: TGTGCCAGCAGTTACTCGAACCCGGGTTGGAACGGGGAGCTGTTTTTT. Translation gives CASSYSNPGWNGELFF.

This clone has a handful of counts. V and J are TRBV28 and TRBJ1-2, with 7 bases aligning to TRBD1. The CDR3 is 14 residues long. Trimming removed 7 bases from V and 2 bases from J; junction bases left unmatched: 7. Germline V gene data show CDR1 as MDHEN and CDR2 as SYDVKM. CDR3 coding DNA: TGTGCCAGCAAGAAGCCGACAGGGAACTATGGCTACACCTTC. This encodes CASKKPTGNYGYTF.

V is TRBV3-1 (or the pseudogene TRBV3-2) and J is TRBJ1-2, with unresolved D. With 3 bases removed from V and 7 bases from J, the gap between germline ends came to 12 bases. This CDR3 contains 13 residues. Germline CDR1 and CDR2: LGHDT and YNNKEL (reference sequence). The CDR3 loop reads CASSHFLRGGYTF. The CDR3, as DNA: TGTGCCAGCAGCCACTTCCTCCGGGGTGGCTACACCTTC.

The rearrangement uses TRBV5-1 and TRBJ2-3, with TRBD2 identical over 12 bases. The CDR3 spans 17 residues. V shed 4 bases and J 1 base; nucleotides not matched to a gene: 7. Per germline, CDR1 SGHRS and CDR2 YFSETQ. The CDR3 loop is CASSPLAGGGGTDTQYF. The CDR3 DNA sequence: TGCGCCAGCAGCCCACTAGCGGGAGGAGGTGGCACAGATACGCAGTATTTT. Filled out from reference TRBV5-1 and TRBJ2-3, the complete variable domain reads KAGVTQTPRYLIKTRGQQVTLSCSPISGHRSVSWYQQTPGQGLQFLFEYFSETQRNKGNFPGRFSGRQFSNSRSEMNVSTLELGDSALYLCASSPLAGGGGTDTQYFGPGTRLTVL.

Comments on this clone: Other DNA sequences in this sample translate to the same CDR3. The chain has TRBV18 and TRBJ1-5, with D hard to call. The CDR3 is made up of 14 amino acids. Trimming shortened V by 3 bases and J by 3 bases, and 9 bases separated the two germline ends. Germline CDR1 and CDR2: KGHSH and LQKENI. The CDR3: CASSPGQYNQPQHF. The CDR3 bases are TGTGCCAGCTCACCTGGCCAGTACAATCAGCCCCAGCATTTT.

This clone was detected only once. The rearrangement uses TRBV5-5 and TRBJ1-5; 7 positions agree with TRBD1. There are 16 residues in the CDR3. Germline-derived CDR1 and CDR2 are SGHKS and YYEKEE (reference sequence). V lost 4 bases and J lost 0; bases outside the gene matches: 7. The CDR3 loop reads CASSGGQDLSNQPQHF. For the CDR3, the DNA is TGTGCCAGCAGCGGAGGACAGGATCTTAGCAATCAGCCCCAGCATTTT.

CDR3 DNA sequence: TGCGCCAGCAGCTTGGCCGGGGCCTACAATGAGCAGTTCTTC. As protein: CASSLAGAYNEQFF. The chain carries TRBV5-1 and TRBJ2-1; maybe TRBD2 (5 bases). The V gene lost 0 bases and the J gene lost 2 bases, with 6 bases spanning the gap. CDR1 and CDR2 (germline): SGHRS, YFSETQ. This CDR3 contains 14 residues.

The chain uses TRBV5-6 and TRBJ2-1; TRBD2 matches at 8 bases. From germline, CDR1 is SGHDT and CDR2 YYEEEE. Trimming took 4 bases from V and 8 from J; bases not matched to a gene: 11. The CDR3 contains 15 residues. Here the CDR3 reads CASSPRTSRGDEQFF. CDR3 in DNA: TGTGCCAGCAGCCCAAGGACTAGCCGGGGAGATGAGCAGTTCTTC.

The genes are TRBV6-4 and TRBJ2-3; no definite D call. Trimming removed 2 bases at V and 6 bases at J, with 6 bases between. The germline V gene encodes CDR1 MRHNA and CDR2 SNTAGT. The CDR3 consists of 12 residues. CDR3 region: CASSDDADTQYF. For the CDR3, the DNA is TGTGCCAGCAGTGACGATGCGGATACGCAGTATTTT.

The J gene is TRBJ1-1, the V gene TRBV12-3 or TRBV12-4; D is uncertain. Trimming cost V 1 base and J 2 bases, with 5 bases left between them. The CDR3 is 13 residues long. The CDR3 DNA is TGTGCCAGCAGTTTAGACTTTAACACTGAAGCTTTCTTT. Protein product: CASSLDFNTEAFF.

The chain joins TRBV27 to TRBJ1-1, with D possibly being TRBD1 (5 bases). CDR1 is MNHEY, CDR2 SMNVEV, per germline (reference sequence). This CDR3 spans 15 amino acids. V dropped 3 bases and J dropped 3 bases, with 14 bases sitting between them. CDR3 in DNA: TGTGCCAGCAGTTTTAGGGGTTTTGGTGACACTGAAGCTTTCTTT. Encoded protein: CASSFRGFGDTEAFF.

The chain employs TRBV3-1 (or the pseudogene TRBV3-2) and TRBJ1-2; D is unclear. The CDR3 runs 13 residues. Per the germline V gene, CDR1 is LGHDT and CDR2 is YNNKEL (reference sequence). Trimming left V 6 bases short and J 1 base short, with 9 bases between. The CDR3 spells CASSPPLNYGYTF. The CDR3 DNA reads TGTGCCAGCAGTCCTCCCCTTAACTATGGCTACACCTTC.

The gene calls are TRBV7-2 and TRBJ1-2, with 8 nucleotides matching TRBD1. Looked up from germline, CDR1 is SGHTA and CDR2 is FQGNSA. Trimming took 3 bases from V and 9 from J; bases not matched to a gene: 12. The CDR3 is 15 amino acids. The CDR3 nucleotides are TGTGCCAGCAGCTTTGGGGCCCCGAGACAGGGGAGCTACACCTTC. It yields the protein CASSFGAPRQGSYTF. Combining the CDR3 with reference TRBV7-2 and TRBJ1-2 gives the whole variable domain GAGVSQSPSNKVTEKGKDVELRCDPISGHTALYWYRQSLGQGLEFLIYFQGNSAPDKSGLPSDRFSAERTGGSVSTLTIQRTQQEDSAVYLCASSFGAPRQGSYTFGSGTRLTVV.

This rearrangement joins TRBV5-1 to TRBJ2-1, with TRBD2 as a possible D gene (6 bases). The CDR3 has 17 residues. Trimming took off 2 bases at V and 8 bases at J, with 23 bases between the two ends. CDR1 and CDR2 (germline): SGHRS, YFSETQ. CDR3 sequence reads: CASSLAAGPLGNHEQFF. CDR3 nucleotides: TGCGCCAGCAGCTTAGCAGCGGGCCCCCTGGGGAACCATGAGCAGTTCTTC.

This chain joins TRBV5-1 and TRBJ2-5; the match to TRBD2 covers 7 bases. Germline-derived CDR1 and CDR2 are SGHRS and YFSETQ. V trimming: 0 bases; J trimming: 1 base; junction bases outside the gene matches: 6. CDR3 length: 16 residues. CDR3 coding DNA: TGCGCCAGCAGCTTGGCCCCAGCGGGGAGCCAAGAGACCCAGTACTTC. Translation gives CASSLAPAGSQETQYF.

V is TRBV19 and J is TRBJ2-2, with D possibly being TRBD2 (6 bases). Per germline, CDR1 LNHDA and CDR2 SQIVND (reference sequence). V lost 1 base and J 1 base, leaving 10 bases between the germline ends. There are 16 residues in the CDR3. In DNA form, the CDR3 reads TGTGCCAGTAGTATAGGGCCGGGGGTGAACACCGGGGAGCTGTTTTTT. Amino acid sequence: CASSIGPGVNTGELFF.

The V call is TRBV4-1, the J call TRBJ1-2; 7 bases map to TRBD1. The CDR3 covers 14 residues. Per germline, CDR1 MGHRA and CDR2 YSYEKL. Trimming at V came to 4 bases and at J to 4 bases, leaving 6 bases not matched to a gene. The CDR3 DNA follows: TGCGCCAGCAGCCCCGGGACAGCGGGCTATGGCTACACCTTC. It yields the protein CASSPGTAGYGYTF.

This clone turned up a few times. The chain links TRBV9 to TRBJ1-4, with a tentative D call TRBD1 (6 bases). CDR3 length equals 14 residues. Trimming took off 3 bases at V and 4 bases at J, with 10 bases between the two ends. The germline V gene has CDR1 SGDLS and CDR2 YYNGEE. CDR3 sequence (DNA): TGTGCCAGCAGCGCCACAGGGCTTAATGAAAAACTGTTTTTT. Protein product: CASSATGLNEKLFF.

The table lists this clone with a few counts. The rearrangement joins TRBV5-4 to TRBJ2-5; possible D gene TRBD1, 6 bases. The germline V gene encodes CDR1 SGHNT and CDR2 YYREEE (reference sequence). This CDR3 has 14 amino acids. Trimming left V 4 bases short and J 0 bases short, with 10 bases between. CDR3 loop: CASSPGTHQETQYF. The CDR3 DNA reads as TGTGCCAGCAGCCCGGGGACACACCAAGAGACCCAGTACTTC.

This chain uses TRBV5-1 with TRBJ1-1; maybe TRBD1 (6 bases). The CDR3 covers 21 residues. The germline V gene encodes CDR1 SGHRS and CDR2 YFSETQ. The ends were cut back, 0 bases at V and 0 bases at J, with 27 bases in the middle. In nucleotides, the CDR3 is TGCGCCAGCAGCTTGGGACGGGGGGCCCCTCTCCGTGGGGTTATGAACACTGAAGCTTTCTTT. Translated: CASSLGRGAPLRGVMNTEAFF. Full variable domain (missing parts from reference TRBV5-1 and TRBJ1-1): KAGVTQTPRYLIKTRGQQVTLSCSPISGHRSVSWYQQTPGQGLQFLFEYFSETQRNKGNFPGRFSGRQFSNSRSEMNVSTLELGDSALYLCASSLGRGAPLRGVMNTEAFFGQGTRLTVV.

For the CDR3, the DNA is TGTGCCAGCTCCTCCGGGACAGGGACCGGGGAGCTGTTTTTT. Residues: CASSSGTGTGELFF. This sequence joins TRBV2 and TRBJ2-2; TRBD1 matches at 9 bases. The CDR3 has 14 residues. Per the germline V gene, CDR1 is SNHLY and CDR2 is FYNNEI. Trimming cost V 8 bases and J 5 bases; bases outside gene matches: 6. Drawing the rest from reference TRBV2 and TRBJ2-2, the complete variable domain is EPEVTQTPSHQVTQMGQEVILRCVPISNHLYFYWYRQILGQKVEFLVSFYNNEISEKSEIFDDQFSVERPDGSNFTLKIRSTKLEDSAMYFCASSSGTGTGELFFGEGSRLTVL.

This sequence joins TRBV15 and TRBJ1-2, with 7 positions matching TRBD1. This CDR3 has 15 residues. V lost 1 base, J lost 6 bases, and 8 bases stayed unmatched. Looked up from germline, CDR1 is LNHNV and CDR2 is YYDKDF (reference sequence). This CDR3 reads CATSRVYRGMDGYTF. In DNA form, the CDR3 reads TGTGCCACCAGCAGAGTATACAGGGGAATGGATGGCTACACCTTC. The complete variable domain, with remaining parts taken from reference TRBV15 and TRBJ1-2, reads DAMVIQNPRYQVTQFGKPVTLSCSQTLNHNVMYWYQQKSSQAPKLLFHYYDKDFNNEADTPDNFQSRRPNTSFCFLDIRSPGLGDTAMYLCATSRVYRGMDGYTFGSGTRLTVV.

The chain uses TRBV7-9 and TRBJ2-3, with 13 bases matching TRBD2. The ends lost 7 bases at V and 3 bases at J; junction bases unmatched: 7. The CDR3 length is 16 residues. Germline V gene data show CDR1 as SEHNR and CDR2 as FQNEAQ (reference sequence). In DNA, the CDR3 is TGTGCCAGCACCCGACTAGCGGGGGGACGAACAGATACGCAGTATTTT. Translating gives CASTRLAGGRTDTQYF. The complete variable domain, with remaining parts taken from reference TRBV7-9 and TRBJ2-3, reads DTGVSQNPRHKITKRGQNVTFRCDPISEHNRLYWYRQTLGQGPEFLTYFQNEAQLEKSRLLSDRFSAERPKGSFSTLEIQRTEQGDSAMYLCASTRLAGGRTDTQYFGPGTRLTVL.

The chain has TRBV3-1 (or the pseudogene TRBV3-2) and TRBJ1-3, with D possibly matching TRBD1 (6 bases). CDR1 LGHDT and CDR2 YNNKEL come from the germline V gene (reference sequence). Deletions cut 4 bases from V and 1 base from J, with 14 bases between. The CDR3 extends over 16 amino acids. CDR3 sequence: CASSPSLTGSGNTIYF. CDR3 nucleotide sequence: TGTGCCAGCAGCCCCTCCTTGACAGGTTCTGGAAACACCATATATTTT.

The chain couples TRBV6-6 to TRBJ2-3, with TRBD2 matching over 15 bases. CDR3 length: 17 amino acids. The germline V gene has CDR1 MNHNY and CDR2 SVGAGI (reference sequence). V lost 7 bases and J lost 2; bases outside the gene matches: 7. Here the CDR3 reads CASTRTSGGADTDTQYF. Here the CDR3 DNA reads TGTGCCAGCACTCGGACTAGCGGGGGGGCTGACACAGATACGCAGTATTTT.

V and J are TRBV11-3 and TRBJ2-2, with no clear D. Germline assignment: CDR1 SGHNT and CDR2 YENEEA. This CDR3 is 14 amino acids long. V gave up 4 bases and J gave up 1 base, with 7 bases separating them. CDR3 region: CASSSTLNTGELFF. The CDR3 DNA sequence: TGTGCCAGCAGCTCCACTTTGAACACCGGGGAGCTGTTTTTT.

This clone is a singleton in its sample. The chain employs TRBV24-1 and TRBJ1-2; weak D call: TRBD1 (5 bases). The CDR3 has 16 amino acids. Germline V gene lookup returns CDR1 KGHDR and CDR2 SFDVKD. V was shortened by 3 bases and J by 7 bases, with 20 bases between the two germline ends. CDR3 region: CATSDPLGGAGSGYTF. In DNA, the CDR3 is TGTGCCACCAGTGATCCCCTCGGGGGTGCCGGGAGTGGCTACACCTTC.